This entry lists 5 T cell receptor beta chains sequenced from one sample in a study of technical replicates of blood from several donors. The assay was immunoSEQ multiplex PCR, and TCRdb's table has in-frame clones only and misses some. Of tens of thousands of clones listed, around 90% are singletons. Specimen: PBMCs. Receptors were obtained from a human donor in good health. Some clones in this sample may be carry-over from other donors' samples.

This clone showed up just once. This chain connects TRBV29-1 to TRBJ2-2; 8 bases are shared with TRBD1. This CDR3 region has 14 residues. Germline CDR1 SQVTM, CDR2 ANQGSEA. V was pared by 3 bases and J by 3 bases, with 3 bases of the junction left unmatched. The CDR3 nucleotides are TGCAGCGTTGACAACAGGGGGGACACCGGGGAGCTGTTTTTT. This sequence encodes CSVDNRGDTGELFF.

The chain uses TRBV7-9 and TRBJ1-1, with 7 bases fitting TRBD1. This CDR3 contains 15 residues. The germline V gene encodes CDR1 SEHNR and CDR2 FQNEAQ (reference sequence). V lost 3 bases, J lost 1 base, and 5 bases stayed unmatched. In nucleotides, the CDR3 is TGTGCCAGCAGCTTCTACAGGGGTCCGAACACTGAAGCTTTCTTT. Translating gives CASSFYRGPNTEAFF.

This clone was detected only once. This chain joins TRBV29-1 and TRBJ2-7; D is perhaps TRBD1 (6 bases). The CDR3 has 13 residues. Trimming pared 6 bases from V and 3 bases from J, leaving 15 bases between. Germline CDR1 and CDR2: SQVTM and ANQGSEA. In nucleotides, the CDR3 is TGCAGCGTCCTCCTGACAGGAGACTACGAGCAGTACTTC. It translates to CSVLLTGDYEQYF.

The J gene is TRBJ2-1, the V gene TRBV19, with TRBD2 matching over 11 bases. The ends lost 6 bases at V and 4 bases at J; junction bases unmatched: 5. CDR1 and CDR2 from the germline V gene are LNHDA and SQIVND (reference sequence). The CDR3 covers 15 residues. The CDR3 region has the DNA TGTGCCAGTAGGGCCGGGACTAGCGGATACAATGAGCAGTTCTTC. This codes for CASRAGTSGYNEQFF.

The chain is built from TRBV5-5 and TRBJ2-5; 12 nucleotides agree with TRBD1. The trim removed 4 bases at V and 5 bases at J, leaving 9 bases unmatched. Germline CDR1 is SGHKS and CDR2 is YYEKEE (reference sequence). This CDR3 is built from 16 residues. The CDR3 sequence is CASSISGTGGRETQYF. The CDR3 DNA reads as TGTGCCAGCAGCATATCCGGGACAGGGGGCAGGGAGACCCAGTACTTC.